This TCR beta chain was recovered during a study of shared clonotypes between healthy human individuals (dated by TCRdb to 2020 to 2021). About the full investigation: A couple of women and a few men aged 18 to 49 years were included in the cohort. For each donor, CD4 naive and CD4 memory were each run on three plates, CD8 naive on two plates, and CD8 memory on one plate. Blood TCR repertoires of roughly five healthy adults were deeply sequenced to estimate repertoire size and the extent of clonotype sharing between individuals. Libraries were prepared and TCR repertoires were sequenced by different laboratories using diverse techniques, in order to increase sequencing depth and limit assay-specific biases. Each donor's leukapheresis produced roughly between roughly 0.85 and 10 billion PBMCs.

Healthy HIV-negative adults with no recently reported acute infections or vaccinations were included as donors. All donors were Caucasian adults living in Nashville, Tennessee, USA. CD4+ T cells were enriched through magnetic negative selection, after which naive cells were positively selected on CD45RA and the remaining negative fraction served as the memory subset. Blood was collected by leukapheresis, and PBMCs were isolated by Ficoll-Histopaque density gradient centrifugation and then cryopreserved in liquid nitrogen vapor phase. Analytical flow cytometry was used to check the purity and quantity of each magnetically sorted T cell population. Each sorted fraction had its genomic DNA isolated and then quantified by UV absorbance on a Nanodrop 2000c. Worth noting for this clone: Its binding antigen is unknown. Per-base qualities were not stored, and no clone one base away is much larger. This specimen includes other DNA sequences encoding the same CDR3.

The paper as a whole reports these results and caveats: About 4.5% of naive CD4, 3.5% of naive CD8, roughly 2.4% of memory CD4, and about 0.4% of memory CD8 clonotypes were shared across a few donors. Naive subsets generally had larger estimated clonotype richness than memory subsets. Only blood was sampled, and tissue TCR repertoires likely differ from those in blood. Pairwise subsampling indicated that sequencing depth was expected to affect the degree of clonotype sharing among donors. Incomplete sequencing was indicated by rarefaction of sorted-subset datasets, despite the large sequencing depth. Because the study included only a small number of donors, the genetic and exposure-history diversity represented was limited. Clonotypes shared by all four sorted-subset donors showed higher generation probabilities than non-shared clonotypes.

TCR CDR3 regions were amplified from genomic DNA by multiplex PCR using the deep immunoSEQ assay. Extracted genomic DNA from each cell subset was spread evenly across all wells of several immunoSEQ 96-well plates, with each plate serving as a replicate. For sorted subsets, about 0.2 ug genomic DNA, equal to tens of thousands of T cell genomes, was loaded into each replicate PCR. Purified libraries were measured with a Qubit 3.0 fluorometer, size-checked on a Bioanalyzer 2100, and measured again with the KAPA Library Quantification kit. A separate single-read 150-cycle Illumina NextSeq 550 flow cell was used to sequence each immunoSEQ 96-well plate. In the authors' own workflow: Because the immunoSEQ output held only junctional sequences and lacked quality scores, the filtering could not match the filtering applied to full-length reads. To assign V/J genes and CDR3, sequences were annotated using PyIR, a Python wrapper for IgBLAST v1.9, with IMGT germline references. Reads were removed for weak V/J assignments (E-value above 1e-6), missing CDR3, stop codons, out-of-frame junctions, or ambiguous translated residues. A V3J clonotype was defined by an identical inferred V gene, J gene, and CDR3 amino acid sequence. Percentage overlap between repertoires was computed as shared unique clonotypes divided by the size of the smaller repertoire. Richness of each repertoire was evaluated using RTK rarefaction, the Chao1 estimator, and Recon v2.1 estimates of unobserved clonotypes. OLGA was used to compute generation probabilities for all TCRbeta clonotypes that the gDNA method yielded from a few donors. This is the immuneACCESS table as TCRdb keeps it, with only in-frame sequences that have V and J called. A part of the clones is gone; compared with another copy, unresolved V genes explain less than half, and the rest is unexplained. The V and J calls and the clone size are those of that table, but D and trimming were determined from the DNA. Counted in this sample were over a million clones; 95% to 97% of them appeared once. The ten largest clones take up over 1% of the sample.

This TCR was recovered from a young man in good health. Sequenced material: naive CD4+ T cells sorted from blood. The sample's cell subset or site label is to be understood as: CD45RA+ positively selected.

The CDR3 amino acid sequence is: CASSVGLAGTDTQYF. The sequenced DNA: TGTGCCAGCAGCGTAGGACTAGCGGGCACAGATACGCAGTATTTT. Here the chain combines TRBV9 and TRBJ2-3; 9 bases in the junction line up with TRBD2. V has 0 bases trimmed and J has 1 base trimmed; junction bases matching no gene number 0. The CDR3 measures 15 amino acids from cysteine to phenylalanine. The kept DNA is CDR3 alone, 45 bases in frame from the first base. The germline V gene provides CDR1 SGDLS and CDR2 YYNGEE.